Following are 26 T cell receptor beta chains from one sample sequenced in a study of tumor-infiltrating lymphocytes in primary liver carcinoma. Researchers generated TCR beta cDNA from about 0.5 ug of total RNA, relying on a constant-region primer. Investigators got TCR beta libraries out of three nested multiplex PCR rounds, done with slightly modified ARM-PCR. With TRBV1-TRBV30 forward primers and a C-beta reverse primer, the first two PCR rounds were run for 10 to 11 cycles each. TCRdb itself ran the multiplex PCR reads through MiXCR, one entry per CDR3 protein. The sample lists about 96,000 distinct CDR3 sequences; about 70% were seen once. Each 20-30 mg portion of unsorted bulk tissue served as the source for co-extraction of RNA and DNA. Material for sequencing was tumor-adjacent normal liver tissue. Receptor source: a man aged 35 to 55 with primary liver carcinoma and hepatitis B virus infection.

Points on this clonotype: This may be a read error: a much more frequent sequence differs by one nucleotide. The chain has TRBV10-3 and TRBJ2-3; D is unresolved. This CDR3 is built from 11 residues. Germline V gene data show CDR1 as ENHRY and CDR2 as SYGVKD. CDR3 sequence reads: CVISVADTQYF. DNA of the CDR3: TGTGTCATCAGTGTAGCTGATACGCAGTATTTT.

This clonotype was observed a single time. This CDR3 fails to terminate in the conserved phenylalanine or tryptophan, so it likely reflects a read error. The chain employs TRBV4-1 and TRBJ2-7, with a weak D call TRBD1 (5 bases). The V gene lost 4 bases and the J gene lost 7 bases, with 23 bases spanning the gap. The CDR3 is 16 residues long. CDR1 is MGHRA, CDR2 YSYEKL, per germline. The CDR3 loop is CASSPSNDSPPREQYL. In nucleotides, the CDR3 is TGCGCCAGCAGCCCATCAAATGACAGCCCTCCGAGGGAGCAGTACCTC.

Note on this clonotype: A clone one base away is much larger, so this may be a read error. The chain combines TRBV29-1 with TRBJ2-5; D gene unclear. The CDR3 sequence is 14 residues long. V was trimmed by 0 bases and J by 1 base, leaving 9 bases between them. The germline V gene has CDR1 SQVTM and CDR2 ANQGSEA. CDR3 coding DNA: TGCAGCGTTGAAGATCTAACGGCCCAAGAGACCCAGTACTTC. This gives the protein CSVEDLTAQETQYF.

This clonotype was detected only a few times. This may be a read error: a much more frequent sequence differs by one nucleotide. The chain uses TRBV30 and TRBJ2-5; D call uncertain. CDR3 size: 13 residues. The germline V gene has CDR1 GTSNPN and CDR2 SVGIG (reference sequence). Trimming stripped 2 bases from V and 1 base from J, with 8 bases between. The CDR3 region is CAWSPLCQETQYF. The CDR3 DNA follows: TGTGCCTGGAGTCCACTCTGCCAAGAGACCCAGTACTTC.

Concerning this clonotype: A single base separates this from a much larger clone, so it may be a read error. This chain joins TRBV5-5 and TRBJ2-1, with D unresolved. Germline V gene data show CDR1 as SGHKS and CDR2 as YYEKEE (reference sequence). This CDR3 region has 14 residues. V was clipped by 1 base and J by 4 bases, with 9 bases between them. CDR3 residues: CASSLSLDYNEQFF. DNA for the CDR3: TGTGCCAGCAGCTTGTCGCTGGATTACAATGAGCAGTTCTTC. Supplemented by reference TRBV5-5 and TRBJ2-1, the full variable domain reads DAGVTQSPTHLIKTRGQQVTLRCSPISGHKSVSWYQQVLGQGPQFIFQYYEKEERGRGNFPDRFSARQFPNYSSELNVNALLLGDSALYLCASSLSLDYNEQFFGPGTRLTVL.

Concerning this clonotype: It may be a read error: a sequence one base away is much more abundant. V usage is TRBV4-1 and J usage is TRBJ2-2; D is unresolved. Trimming shortened V by 4 bases and J by 4 bases, and 10 bases separated the two germline ends. The CDR3 runs 14 residues. CDR1 MGHRA and CDR2 YSYEKL come from the germline V gene. The DNA of the CDR3 is TGCGCCAGCAGCCTTACCCAGTGCACCGGGGAGCTGTTTTTT. Translation gives CASSLTQCTGELFF.

With regard to this clonotype: Sequence at one end of the junction differs from germline and may be a read error. J is TRBJ2-3 and V is TRBV18; a possible D gene is TRBD1 (6 bases). Germline assignment: CDR1 KGHSH and CDR2 LQKENI. The CDR3 length is 15 residues. CDR3 sequence reads: CDSSPTRGGTDTQYF. In nucleotides, the CDR3 is TGTGACAGCTCACCTACCAGGGGTGGCACAGATACGCAGTATTTT.

This clonotype was observed a few times. The chain has TRBV28 and TRBJ1-2, with D possibly matching TRBD1 (5 bases). Germline loops: CDR1 MDHEN, CDR2 SYDVKM. Trimming stripped 6 bases from V and 4 bases from J, with 12 bases between. The CDR3 runs 13 residues. The CDR3 sequence is CASSQGEIYGYTF. The CDR3 bases are TGTGCCAGCAGCCAAGGGGAAATCTATGGCTACACCTTC.

Concerning this clonotype: One end of the junction fails to match germline, which may point to a read error. The chain joins TRBV29-1 to TRBJ2-1, with D unclear. Germline-derived CDR1 and CDR2 are SQVTM and ANQGSEA. The CDR3 length is 15 residues. CDR3 sequence (DNA): TGCAGAGTTGACGGAACCCCCGATCTGACCAATGAGCAGTTCTTC. Amino acids: CRVDGTPDLTNEQFF.

This chain links TRBV6-5 with TRBJ2-6; D may match TRBD1 or TRBD2 (5 bases each). This CDR3 has 18 amino acids. Trimming left V 5 bases short and J 15 bases short, with 32 bases between. Germline V gene lookup returns CDR1 MNHEY and CDR2 SVGAGI. Here the CDR3 DNA reads TGTGCCAGCAGTATTTGGACCGGGATGAAAGCTGGGGCCAATGCCCTGACTTTC. Protein: CASSIWTGMKAGANALTF.

This clonotype was picked up one time. The chain is built from TRBV28 and TRBJ2-3; D remains ambiguous. The germline gives CDR1 MDHEN, CDR2 SYDVKM. The V end lost 6 bases, the J end lost 5 bases, and 27 bases lay between the germline ends. The CDR3 consists of 18 residues. This CDR3 is CASRHSNTGPVGLDTQYF. CDR3 DNA sequence: TGTGCCAGCAGACACTCCAATACCGGGCCAGTGGGCCTAGATACGCAGTATTTT.

The rearrangement joins TRBV19 to TRBJ1-1; no firm D call. V gave up 5 bases and J gave up 0 bases, with 13 bases separating them. The CDR3 totals 15 residues. Per germline, CDR1 LNHDA and CDR2 SQIVND (reference sequence). Here the CDR3 reads CASSLLGLLNTEAFF. The CDR3 DNA reads as TGTGCCAGTAGTCTCCTCGGGTTGTTGAACACTGAAGCTTTCTTT.

About this clonotype itself: The junction differs from germline at one of its ends, possibly a read error. V is TRBV6-1 and J is TRBJ2-1, with 11 bases fitting TRBD2. The CDR3 runs 19 residues. Germline CDR1 and CDR2: MNHNS and SASEGT. CDR3 sequence reads: CASSSIHPGLAGENNEQFF. The CDR3 region has the DNA TGTGCCAGCAGTTCCATTCACCCCGGACTAGCGGGCGAAAACAATGAGCAGTTTTTC.

The genes are TRBV7-9 and TRBJ1-2; D remains unclear. Germline V gives CDR1 SEHNR, CDR2 FQNEAQ (reference sequence). The CDR3 has 13 amino acids. The V end was cut by 3 bases, the J end by 6 bases, with 11 bases between. The CDR3 bases are TGTGCCAGCAGCTTTAACGGGGTGGATGGCTACACCTTC. Protein product: CASSFNGVDGYTF. Full variable domain (outside the CDR3, taken from reference TRBV7-9 and TRBJ1-2): DTGVSQNPRHKITKRGQNVTFRCDPISEHNRLYWYRQTLGQGPEFLTYFQNEAQLEKSRLLSDRFSAERPKGSFSTLEIQRTEQGDSAMYLCASSFNGVDGYTFGSGTRLTVV.

About this clonotype itself: A much larger clonotype is one base distant, so this may be a read error. The chain combines TRBV10-3 with TRBJ1-5, with D possibly matching TRBD1 (5 bases). Germline CDR1 ENHRY, CDR2 SYGVKD. The CDR3 covers 12 residues. The CDR3 region is CAFSDSGEPQHF. CDR3 DNA: TGTGCCTTCAGTGATTCGGGGGAGCCCCAGCATTTT.

On this clonotype: A much larger clone lies a single base off, so this may be a read error. The chain links TRBV5-5 to TRBJ2-3, with D hard to call. This CDR3 has 13 residues. Germline V lookup: CDR1 SGHKS, CDR2 YYEKEE (reference sequence). CDR3 sequence reads: CASSLGWADTLYF. In nucleotides, the CDR3 is TGTGCCAGCAGCTTGGGCTGGGCAGATACGCTGTATTTT.

V usage is TRBV11-2 and J usage is TRBJ2-7, with D uncertain. Trimming pared 2 bases from V and 3 bases from J, leaving 11 bases between. This CDR3 contains 14 residues. In germline, CDR1 is SGHAT, CDR2 FQNNGV. CDR3 in DNA: TGTGCCAGCAGCTTATACACAGTGAACTACGAGCAGTACTTC. Protein sequence: CASSLYTVNYEQYF.

Turning to this clonotype: An end of the junction does not agree with germline; a read error may underlie this. The chain employs TRBV11-2 and TRBJ2-7; 9 bases match TRBD1. Germline V gene lookup returns CDR1 SGHAT and CDR2 FQNNGV. The CDR3 extends over 16 amino acids. The DNA of the CDR3 is TGTGCCAGCAGCTTAGGGTGGGACAGGGAACCCTACGATCAGTACTTC. Protein: CASSLGWDREPYDQYF.

A remark on this clonotype: The CDR3 does not close with the conserved phenylalanine or tryptophan, likely indicating a read error. The chain employs TRBV11-2 and TRBJ2-7; D remains ambiguous. This CDR3 spans 15 amino acids. Germline V CDR1 and CDR2: SGHAT, FQNNGV. Trimming removed 7 bases from V and 6 bases from J, with 22 bases in between. CDR3 amino acids: CASNLWSGPSGEQYL. The CDR3, as DNA: TGTGCCAGCAACCTGTGGTCAGGCCCCTCAGGCGAGCAGTACTTA.

Remarks on this clonotype: The junction differs from germline at one of its ends, possibly a read error. The chain combines TRBV29-1 with TRBJ2-1; D is unresolved. CDR3 length: 12 amino acids. Germline values: CDR1 SQVTM, CDR2 ANQGSEA. The CDR3 nucleotides read TGCAGCGGGAAGCTGAATAGCAATAAGCAGTTCTTC. Translating it yields CSGKLNSNKQFF.

A word on this clonotype: A much more abundant neighbour one base away suggests this may be a read error. CDR3: CATSDFGQWQRGTDTQYF. In DNA form, the CDR3 reads TGTGCCACCAGTGATTTCGGACAGTGGCAGAGGGGCACAGATACGCAGTATTTT. The chain recombines TRBV24-1 with TRBJ2-3; maybe TRBD1 (6 bases). Trimming stripped 1 base from V and 1 base from J, with 17 bases between. This CDR3 has 18 residues. Germline V CDR1 and CDR2: KGHDR, SFDVKD.

About this clonotype itself: A much larger clone sits a single nucleotide away, making a read error possible. The rearrangement joins TRBV10-2 to TRBJ1-5; D not certain. The CDR3 sequence is 13 residues long. Germline assignment: CDR1 WSHSY and CDR2 SAAADI. In nucleotides, the CDR3 is TGCGCCAGTCGACCAACCCCTAATCATCCCCAGCATTTT. Translation gives CASRPTPNHPQHF.

Concerning this clonotype: Since a much larger clone is just one base distant, this may be a read error. The chain has TRBV6-1 and TRBJ2-7; D remains unclear. Germline V gives CDR1 MNHNS, CDR2 SASEGT. The CDR3 runs to 14 residues. The CDR3 region has the DNA TGTGCCAGCAGTGATCGGGCCAGCTCCTACGATCAGTACTTC. Its translation: CASSDRASSYDQYF.

This clonotype was found once. A much larger clone differs from this one at a single base, so this may be a read error. V gene TRBV30 combines with J gene TRBJ1-3, with D tentatively TRBD1 (5 bases). Germline V gene sequence: CDR1 GTSNPN, CDR2 SVGIG (reference sequence). This CDR3 region has 13 residues. Here the CDR3 reads CAWSVPGANIIYF. The CDR3 nucleotides are TGTGCCTGGAGTGTACCCGGGGCAAACATCATATATTTT.

Remarks on this clonotype: The CDR3 end shows no conserved phenylalanine or tryptophan, and so a read error is likely. The chain employs TRBV29-1 and TRBJ1-1; D remains unclear. The CDR3 contains 13 residues. Trimming pared 8 bases from V and 0 bases from J, leaving 13 bases between. From germline, CDR1 is SQVTM and CDR2 ANQGSEA. The DNA for the CDR3 is TGCAGCACTGCGGCGGGCATGAACACTGAAGCTTTCTGT. It is translated as CSTAAGMNTEAFC.

This clonotype was recorded at least ten times. The genes are TRBV29-1 and TRBJ2-7, with 12 bases that match TRBD2. CDR3 length equals 15 residues. V shed 0 bases, J shed 6 bases, and the junction held 6 bases outside the gene matches. Germline assignment: CDR1 SQVTM and CDR2 ANQGSEA. The CDR3 loop reads CSVEDRLAGGGEQYF. The CDR3 DNA is TGCAGCGTTGAAGATCGGCTAGCGGGAGGGGGCGAGCAGTACTTC.